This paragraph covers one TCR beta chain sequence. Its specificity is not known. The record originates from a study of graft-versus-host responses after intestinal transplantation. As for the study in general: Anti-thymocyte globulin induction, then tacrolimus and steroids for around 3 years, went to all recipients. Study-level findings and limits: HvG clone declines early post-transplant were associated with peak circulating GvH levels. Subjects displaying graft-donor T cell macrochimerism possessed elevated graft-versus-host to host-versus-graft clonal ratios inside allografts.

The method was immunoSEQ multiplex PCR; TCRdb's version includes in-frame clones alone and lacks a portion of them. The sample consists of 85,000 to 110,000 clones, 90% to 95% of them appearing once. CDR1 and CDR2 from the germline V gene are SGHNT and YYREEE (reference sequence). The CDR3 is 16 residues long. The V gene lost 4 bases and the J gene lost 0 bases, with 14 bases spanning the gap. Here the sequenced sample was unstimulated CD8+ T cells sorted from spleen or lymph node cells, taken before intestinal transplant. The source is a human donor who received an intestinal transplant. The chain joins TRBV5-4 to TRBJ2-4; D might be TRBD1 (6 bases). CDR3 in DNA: TGTGCCAGCAGCGACGGGACACAGCTAGCCAAAAACATTCAGTACTTC. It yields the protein CASSDGTQLAKNIQYF. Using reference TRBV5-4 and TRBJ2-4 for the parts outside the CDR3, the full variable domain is ETGVTQSPTHLIKTRGQQVTLRCSSQSGHNTVSWYQQALGQGPQFIFQYYREEENGRGNFPPRFSGLQFPNYSSELNVNALELDDSALYLCASSDGTQLAKNIQYFGAGTRLSVL.